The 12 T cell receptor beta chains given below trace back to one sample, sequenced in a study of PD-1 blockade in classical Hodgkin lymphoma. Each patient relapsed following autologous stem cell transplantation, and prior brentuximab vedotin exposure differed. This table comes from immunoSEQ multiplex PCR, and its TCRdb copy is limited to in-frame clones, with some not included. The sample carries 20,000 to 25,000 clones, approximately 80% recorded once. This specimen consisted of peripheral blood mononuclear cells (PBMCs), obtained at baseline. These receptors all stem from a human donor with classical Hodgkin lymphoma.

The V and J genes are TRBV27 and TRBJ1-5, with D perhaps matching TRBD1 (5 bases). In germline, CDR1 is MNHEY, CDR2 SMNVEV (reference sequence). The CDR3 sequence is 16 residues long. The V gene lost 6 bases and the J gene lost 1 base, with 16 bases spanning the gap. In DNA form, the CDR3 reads TGTGCCAGCAGCCCTACCCAGGGAGTGAGCAATCAGCCCCAGCATTTT. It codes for CASSPTQGVSNQPQHF.

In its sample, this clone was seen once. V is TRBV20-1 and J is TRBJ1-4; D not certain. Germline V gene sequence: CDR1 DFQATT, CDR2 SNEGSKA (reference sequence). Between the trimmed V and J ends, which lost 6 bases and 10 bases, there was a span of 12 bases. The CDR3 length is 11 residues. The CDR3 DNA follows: TGCAGTGCGAGGGCTATTGGAAAACTGTTTTTT. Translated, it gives CSARAIGKLFF.

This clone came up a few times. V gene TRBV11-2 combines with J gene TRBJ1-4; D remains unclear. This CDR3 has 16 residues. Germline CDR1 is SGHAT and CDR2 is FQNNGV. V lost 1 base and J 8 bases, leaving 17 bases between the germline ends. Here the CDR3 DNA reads TGTGCCAGCAGCTTAGGTGTAGGGCCGGAATGGGAAAAACTGTTTTTT. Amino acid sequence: CASSLGVGPEWEKLFF.

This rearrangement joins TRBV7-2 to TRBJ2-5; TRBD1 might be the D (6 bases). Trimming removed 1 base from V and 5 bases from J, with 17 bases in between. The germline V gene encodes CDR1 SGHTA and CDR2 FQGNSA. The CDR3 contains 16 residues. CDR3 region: CASSLETGWGWETQYF. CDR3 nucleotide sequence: TGTGCCAGCAGCTTAGAAACAGGGTGGGGTTGGGAGACCCAGTACTTC.

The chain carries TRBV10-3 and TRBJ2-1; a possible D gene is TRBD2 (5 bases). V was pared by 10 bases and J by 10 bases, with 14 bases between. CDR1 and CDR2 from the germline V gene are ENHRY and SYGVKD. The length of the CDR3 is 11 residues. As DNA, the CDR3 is TGTGCCACCTTGGAGGCCGGAGAGCAGTTCTTC. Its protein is CATLEAGEQFF.

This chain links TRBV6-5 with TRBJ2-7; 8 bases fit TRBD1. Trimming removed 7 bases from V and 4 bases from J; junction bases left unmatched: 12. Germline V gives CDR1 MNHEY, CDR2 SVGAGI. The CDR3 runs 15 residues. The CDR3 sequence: CASTQGYRGRYEQYF. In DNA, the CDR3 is TGTGCCAGCACCCAGGGGTACAGGGGGAGGTACGAGCAGTACTTC.

CDR3 amino acids: CASSLRGTSTDTQYF. Here the CDR3 DNA reads TGTGCCAGCAGCTTACGCGGAACTAGCACAGATACGCAGTATTTT. V is TRBV7-2 and J is TRBJ2-3, with D unclear. The germline V gene has CDR1 SGHTA and CDR2 FQGNSA. The CDR3 extends over 15 amino acids. The ends were cut back, 2 bases at V and 0 bases at J, with 9 bases in the middle. Combining the CDR3 with reference TRBV7-2 and TRBJ2-3 gives the whole variable domain GAGVSQSPSNKVTEKGKDVELRCDPISGHTALYWYRQSLGQGLEFLIYFQGNSAPDKSGLPSDRFSAERTGGSVSTLTIQRTQQEDSAVYLCASSLRGTSTDTQYFGPGTRLTVL.

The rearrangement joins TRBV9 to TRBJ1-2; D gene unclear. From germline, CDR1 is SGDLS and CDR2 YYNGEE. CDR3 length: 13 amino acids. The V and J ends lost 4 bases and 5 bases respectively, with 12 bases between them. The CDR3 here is CASSPVSEYGYTF. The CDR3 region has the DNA TGTGCCAGCAGCCCGGTATCTGAGTATGGCTACACCTTC.

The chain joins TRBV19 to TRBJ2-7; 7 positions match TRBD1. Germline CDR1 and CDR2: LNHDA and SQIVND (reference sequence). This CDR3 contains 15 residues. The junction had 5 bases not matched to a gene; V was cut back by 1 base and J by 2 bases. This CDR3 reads CASSIVTGPAYEQYF. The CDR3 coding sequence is TGTGCCAGTAGTATAGTGACAGGGCCGGCCTACGAGCAGTACTTC.

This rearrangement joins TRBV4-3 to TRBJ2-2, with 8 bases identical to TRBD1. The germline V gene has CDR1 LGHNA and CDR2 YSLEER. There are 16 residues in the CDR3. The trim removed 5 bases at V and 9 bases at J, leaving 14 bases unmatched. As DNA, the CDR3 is TGCGCCAGCAGCTCTCGGACAGGGTGGGATCTCCGGGAGCTGTTTTTT. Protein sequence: CASSSRTGWDLRELFF.

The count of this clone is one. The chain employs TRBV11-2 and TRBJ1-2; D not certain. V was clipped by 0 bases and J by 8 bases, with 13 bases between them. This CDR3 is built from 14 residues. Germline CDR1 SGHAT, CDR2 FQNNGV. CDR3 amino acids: CASSLETLGAGYTF. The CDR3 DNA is TGTGCCAGCAGCTTAGAGACTTTGGGAGCAGGCTACACCTTC.

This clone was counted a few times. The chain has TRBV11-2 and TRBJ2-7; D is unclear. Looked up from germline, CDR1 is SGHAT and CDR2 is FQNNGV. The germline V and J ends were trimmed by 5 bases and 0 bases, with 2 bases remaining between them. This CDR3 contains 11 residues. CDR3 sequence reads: CASSHSYEQYF. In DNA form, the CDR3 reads TGTGCCAGCAGCCACTCCTACGAGCAGTACTTC.